This passage covers 24 T cell receptor beta chains from one sample sequenced in a study of CD8 T cells in Susac syndrome. Random hexamers were used to reverse transcribe the RNA input (about 0.5 to 1 ug). TCRdb re-analysed the immunoSEQ multiplex PCR reads in MiXCR, keeping a single row per CDR3 protein. The table has 120,000 or so distinct CDR3 sequences, around 94% seen once. The specimen was CD4+ T cells from PBMCs. Every receptor here comes from a human donor in good health.

The chain has TRBV28 and TRBJ2-3; D is perhaps TRBD1 or TRBD2 (5 bases each). V was pared by 6 bases and J by 2 bases, with 12 bases between. The germline gives CDR1 MDHEN, CDR2 SYDVKM. This CDR3 spans 14 amino acids. CDR3 in DNA: TGTGCCAGCAGAGAGGGGTCGGTCACAGATACGCAGTATTTT. It encodes CASREGSVTDTQYF.

The chain recombines TRBV9 with TRBJ2-5; no firm D call. The V gene's germline CDR1 is SGDLS and CDR2 YYNGEE. V was trimmed by 0 bases and J by 4 bases, leaving 16 bases between them. CDR3 size: 16 residues. The CDR3 DNA follows: TGTGCCAGCAGCGTAGCTGACGGCCGCTTAGGAGAGACCCAGTACTTC. Translating it yields CASSVADGRLGETQYF.

This chain uses TRBV25-1 with TRBJ2-7, with a weak D call TRBD1 (6 bases). Trimming took off 8 bases at V and 3 bases at J, with 14 bases between the two ends. Per germline, CDR1 MGHDK and CDR2 SYGVNS. The CDR3 covers 13 residues. In nucleotides, the CDR3 is TGTGCCAGCGTTTCGCAGGGGCACTACGAGCAGTACTTC. Protein: CASVSQGHYEQYF.

This chain connects TRBV19 to TRBJ1-5; a weak D match, TRBD1 (5 bases). Germline assignment: CDR1 LNHDA and CDR2 SQIVND (reference sequence). This CDR3 has 12 amino acids. V was pared by 4 bases and J by 5 bases, with 6 bases between. The CDR3 protein is CASSRQHQPQHF. The CDR3 nucleotides are TGTGCCAGTAGTAGACAGCATCAGCCCCAGCATTTT.

The chain recombines TRBV27 with TRBJ2-2; D ambiguous. Trimming took off 3 bases at V and 4 bases at J, with 15 bases between the two ends. In germline, CDR1 is MNHEY, CDR2 SMNVEV (reference sequence). The length of the CDR3 is 16 residues. The CDR3 DNA is TGTGCCAGCAGTTTTGGGCCCTCTTGGGGCACCGGGGAGCTGTTTTTT. The encoded protein is CASSFGPSWGTGELFF.

The V call is TRBV29-1, the J call TRBJ2-1, with TRBD2 identical over 7 bases. Losses at the gene ends were 7 bases for V and 1 base for J; bases not matched to a gene: 7. This CDR3 is built from 14 residues. Germline CDR1 is SQVTM and CDR2 is ANQGSEA. CDR3 nucleotides: TGCAGCGGCCTACTACTAGCGTCCTACAATGAGCAGTTCTTC. Encoded protein: CSGLLLASYNEQFF.

The sample holds a few counts of this clonotype. The chain employs TRBV7-2 and TRBJ2-3, with D maybe TRBD2 (5 bases). This CDR3 contains 14 residues. Germline lookup yields CDR1 SGHTA and CDR2 FQGNSA. The germline V and J ends were trimmed by 0 bases and 1 base, with 5 bases remaining between them. DNA for the CDR3: TGTGCCAGCAGCTTAGCTAGCGGCACAGATACGCAGTATTTT. Translation gives CASSLASGTDTQYF. The full variable domain, in which reference TRBV7-2 and TRBJ2-3 provide the parts outside the CDR3, is GAGVSQSPSNKVTEKGKDVELRCDPISGHTALYWYRQSLGQGLEFLIYFQGNSAPDKSGLPSDRFSAERTGGSVSTLTIQRTQQEDSAVYLCASSLASGTDTQYFGPGTRLTVL.

The chain combines TRBV3-1 with TRBJ2-3; 7 positions agree with TRBD2. The germline V gene encodes CDR1 LGHDT and CDR2 YNNKEL (reference sequence). The CDR3 covers 15 residues. V trimming: 3 bases; J trimming: 2 bases; junction bases outside the gene matches: 5. CDR3 protein: CASSQLAGATDTQYF. Written as DNA, the CDR3 is TGTGCCAGCAGCCAGCTCGCGGGAGCCACAGATACGCAGTATTTT.

The chain recombines TRBV27 with TRBJ1-2; D might be TRBD1 (5 bases). The CDR3 is 13 residues long. The V and J ends lost 2 bases and 3 bases respectively, with 7 bases between them. Germline V gene lookup returns CDR1 MNHEY and CDR2 SMNVEV (reference sequence). CDR3 in DNA: TGTGCCAGCAGTTTAGGGACCTACTATGGCTACACCTTC. It specifies CASSLGTYYGYTF.

V and J are TRBV18 and TRBJ2-7; 8 nucleotides match TRBD2. Trimming took 3 bases from V and 4 from J; bases not matched to a gene: 8. The CDR3 runs 15 residues. The germline V gene has CDR1 KGHSH and CDR2 LQKENI. As DNA, the CDR3 is TGTGCCAGCTCACCGGGGACTAGTTTTGGTTACGAGCAGTACTTC. Amino acid sequence: CASSPGTSFGYEQYF.

This clonotype was seen only a few times. This chain connects TRBV29-1 to TRBJ1-5; 7 bases line up with TRBD1. CDR1 is SQVTM and CDR2 is ANQGSEA in the germline V gene. This CDR3 spans 13 amino acids. Trimming cost V 6 bases and J 6 bases; bases outside gene matches: 8. This CDR3 reads CSVWTGPGQPQHF. Here the CDR3 DNA reads TGCAGCGTGTGGACAGGCCCCGGTCAGCCCCAGCATTTT.

This clonotype was observed a handful of times. The chain carries TRBV5-5 and TRBJ1-1; weak D call: TRBD1 (6 bases). This CDR3 spans 14 amino acids. Looked up from germline, CDR1 is SGHKS and CDR2 is YYEKEE (reference sequence). V lost 0 bases to trimming and J lost 1 base, with 7 bases between them. CDR3 sequence: CASSLDRANTEAFF. The DNA for the CDR3 is TGTGCCAGCAGCTTGGACAGGGCGAACACTGAAGCTTTCTTT.

This chain links TRBV9 with TRBJ2-4; 9 positions agree with TRBD2. The V gene's germline CDR1 is SGDLS and CDR2 YYNGEE. The CDR3 is 21 amino acids. The J segment lost 7 bases and the V segment lost 0 bases, leaving 23 bases of the junction unmatched. The CDR3 region has the DNA TGTGCCAGCAGCGTAGGCCCGAATGTTATTGCGGGAGGGCCTCTATCGAACATTCAGTACTTC. The encoded protein is CASSVGPNVIAGGPLSNIQYF. The full variable domain, its missing parts supplied by reference TRBV9 and TRBJ2-4, is DSGVTQTPKHLITATGQRVTLRCSPRSGDLSVYWYQQSLDQGLQFLIQYYNGEERAKGNILERFSAQQFPDLHSELNLSSLELGDSALYFCASSVGPNVIAGGPLSNIQYFGAGTRLSVL.

This chain joins TRBV12-3 or TRBV12-4 and TRBJ2-7; 11 bases are shared with TRBD1. V was clipped by 4 bases and J by 4 bases; unmatched bases: 6. The CDR3 spans 15 residues. The chain's CDR3 is CASSSRDRGMYEQYF. CDR3 DNA: TGTGCCAGCAGTTCCCGGGACAGGGGGATGTACGAGCAGTACTTC.

The gene calls are TRBV2 and TRBJ2-3; TRBD2 matches at 8 bases. Germline V gives CDR1 SNHLY, CDR2 FYNNEI. The length of the CDR3 is 15 residues. V dropped 7 bases and J dropped 3; count of bases not matched to a gene: 9. This CDR3 reads CASNVMGLETDTQYF. The DNA for the CDR3 is TGTGCCAGCAACGTAATGGGACTAGAGACAGATACGCAGTATTTT.

CDR3 in DNA: TGTGCCAGCAGTGACCCAGGGGGCGTTCGTCAGCCCCAGCATTTT. Translation: CASSDPGGVRQPQHF. The chain couples TRBV2 to TRBJ1-5; TRBD1 matches at 8 bases. Germline trimming cut 3 bases from V and 6 bases from J; bases unmatched to any gene: 7. Germline V gene lookup returns CDR1 SNHLY and CDR2 FYNNEI. The CDR3 loop spans 15 amino acids.

The chain uses TRBV24-1 and TRBJ2-4; 8 nucleotides align to TRBD1. J lost 15 bases, V lost 2 bases, and 2 bases had no gene match. CDR1 is KGHDR, CDR2 SFDVKD, per germline. The CDR3 totals 11 residues. The CDR3 DNA follows: TGTGCCACCAGTGATTATGACAGGGGGTACTTC. Amino acids: CATSDYDRGYF.

The chain links TRBV20-1 to TRBJ2-3; 12 bases fit TRBD2. CDR1 and CDR2 from the germline V gene are DFQATT and SNEGSKA (reference sequence). The CDR3 loop spans 19 amino acids. V shed 2 bases, J shed 4 bases, and the junction held 16 bases outside the gene matches. Written as DNA, the CDR3 is TGCAGTGCTAGACTTCGGATGAATAGACTAGCGGGAGCCCCAGATACGCAGTATTTT. This translates into CSARLRMNRLAGAPDTQYF.

The chain is built from TRBV14 and TRBJ2-4; D may be TRBD2 (6 bases). Germline CDR1 SGHDN, CDR2 FVKESK. The CDR3 is made up of 15 amino acids. The ends were cut back, 1 base at V and 5 bases at J, with 12 bases in the middle. The CDR3 nucleotides are TGTGCCAGCAGCCAAGCGGCGTCGGGGGAAAACATTCAGTACTTC. Protein product: CASSQAASGENIQYF.

The V and J genes are TRBV27 and TRBJ2-6; D ambiguous. V lost 5 bases and J lost 0, with 5 bases in between. The CDR3 totals 14 residues. The germline CDR1 and CDR2 sequences are MNHEY and SMNVEV (reference sequence). This CDR3 reads CASSHVSGANVLTF. CDR3 in DNA: TGTGCCAGCAGTCACGTCTCTGGGGCCAACGTCCTGACTTTC.

CDR3 loop: CASSMSQGNTYEQYF. The CDR3 region has the DNA TGTGCCAGTAGTATGTCACAGGGTAACACCTACGAGCAGTACTTC. This chain joins TRBV19 and TRBJ2-7; D possibly corresponds to TRBD1 (6 bases). The length of the CDR3 is 15 residues. Trimming removed 3 bases from V and 2 bases from J, with 14 bases in between. The germline V gene has CDR1 LNHDA and CDR2 SQIVND (reference sequence).

This clonotype was recorded only once. The CDR3 protein is CASSESASGRGTQYF. DNA for the CDR3: TGTGCCAGCAGTGAATCGGCTAGCGGGAGGGGAACGCAGTATTTT. The rearrangement uses TRBV25-1 and TRBJ2-3; 12 bases map to TRBD2. The CDR3 length is 15 residues. CDR1 is MGHDK, CDR2 SYGVNS, per germline. V trimming: 1 base; J trimming: 9 bases; junction bases outside the gene matches: 5.

This clonotype has a single count. V usage is TRBV5-1 and J usage is TRBJ2-7, with 7 nucleotides matching TRBD1. There are 13 residues in the CDR3. The trim removed 3 bases at V and 2 bases at J, leaving 2 bases unmatched. The germline CDR1 and CDR2 sequences are SGHRS and YFSETQ. The CDR3 nucleotides read TGCGCCAGCAGCTCGGGACAGCCCTACGAGCAGTACTTC. Its protein product is CASSSGQPYEQYF.

The rearrangement links TRBV2 to TRBJ1-2; 8 bases are a match to TRBD1. Germline trimming cut 4 bases from V and 7 bases from J; bases unmatched to any gene: 11. The CDR3 spans 15 residues. CDR1 SNHLY and CDR2 FYNNEI come from the germline V gene. Written as DNA, the CDR3 is TGTGCCAGCAGTGCAGACAGGGGAGCGAGGGTTGGCTACACCTTC. This codes for CASSADRGARVGYTF. Variable domain in full (rest from reference TRBV2 and TRBJ1-2): EPEVTQTPSHQVTQMGQEVILRCVPISNHLYFYWYRQILGQKVEFLVSFYNNEISEKSEIFDDQFSVERPDGSNFTLKIRSTKLEDSAMYFCASSADRGARVGYTFGSGTRLTVV.